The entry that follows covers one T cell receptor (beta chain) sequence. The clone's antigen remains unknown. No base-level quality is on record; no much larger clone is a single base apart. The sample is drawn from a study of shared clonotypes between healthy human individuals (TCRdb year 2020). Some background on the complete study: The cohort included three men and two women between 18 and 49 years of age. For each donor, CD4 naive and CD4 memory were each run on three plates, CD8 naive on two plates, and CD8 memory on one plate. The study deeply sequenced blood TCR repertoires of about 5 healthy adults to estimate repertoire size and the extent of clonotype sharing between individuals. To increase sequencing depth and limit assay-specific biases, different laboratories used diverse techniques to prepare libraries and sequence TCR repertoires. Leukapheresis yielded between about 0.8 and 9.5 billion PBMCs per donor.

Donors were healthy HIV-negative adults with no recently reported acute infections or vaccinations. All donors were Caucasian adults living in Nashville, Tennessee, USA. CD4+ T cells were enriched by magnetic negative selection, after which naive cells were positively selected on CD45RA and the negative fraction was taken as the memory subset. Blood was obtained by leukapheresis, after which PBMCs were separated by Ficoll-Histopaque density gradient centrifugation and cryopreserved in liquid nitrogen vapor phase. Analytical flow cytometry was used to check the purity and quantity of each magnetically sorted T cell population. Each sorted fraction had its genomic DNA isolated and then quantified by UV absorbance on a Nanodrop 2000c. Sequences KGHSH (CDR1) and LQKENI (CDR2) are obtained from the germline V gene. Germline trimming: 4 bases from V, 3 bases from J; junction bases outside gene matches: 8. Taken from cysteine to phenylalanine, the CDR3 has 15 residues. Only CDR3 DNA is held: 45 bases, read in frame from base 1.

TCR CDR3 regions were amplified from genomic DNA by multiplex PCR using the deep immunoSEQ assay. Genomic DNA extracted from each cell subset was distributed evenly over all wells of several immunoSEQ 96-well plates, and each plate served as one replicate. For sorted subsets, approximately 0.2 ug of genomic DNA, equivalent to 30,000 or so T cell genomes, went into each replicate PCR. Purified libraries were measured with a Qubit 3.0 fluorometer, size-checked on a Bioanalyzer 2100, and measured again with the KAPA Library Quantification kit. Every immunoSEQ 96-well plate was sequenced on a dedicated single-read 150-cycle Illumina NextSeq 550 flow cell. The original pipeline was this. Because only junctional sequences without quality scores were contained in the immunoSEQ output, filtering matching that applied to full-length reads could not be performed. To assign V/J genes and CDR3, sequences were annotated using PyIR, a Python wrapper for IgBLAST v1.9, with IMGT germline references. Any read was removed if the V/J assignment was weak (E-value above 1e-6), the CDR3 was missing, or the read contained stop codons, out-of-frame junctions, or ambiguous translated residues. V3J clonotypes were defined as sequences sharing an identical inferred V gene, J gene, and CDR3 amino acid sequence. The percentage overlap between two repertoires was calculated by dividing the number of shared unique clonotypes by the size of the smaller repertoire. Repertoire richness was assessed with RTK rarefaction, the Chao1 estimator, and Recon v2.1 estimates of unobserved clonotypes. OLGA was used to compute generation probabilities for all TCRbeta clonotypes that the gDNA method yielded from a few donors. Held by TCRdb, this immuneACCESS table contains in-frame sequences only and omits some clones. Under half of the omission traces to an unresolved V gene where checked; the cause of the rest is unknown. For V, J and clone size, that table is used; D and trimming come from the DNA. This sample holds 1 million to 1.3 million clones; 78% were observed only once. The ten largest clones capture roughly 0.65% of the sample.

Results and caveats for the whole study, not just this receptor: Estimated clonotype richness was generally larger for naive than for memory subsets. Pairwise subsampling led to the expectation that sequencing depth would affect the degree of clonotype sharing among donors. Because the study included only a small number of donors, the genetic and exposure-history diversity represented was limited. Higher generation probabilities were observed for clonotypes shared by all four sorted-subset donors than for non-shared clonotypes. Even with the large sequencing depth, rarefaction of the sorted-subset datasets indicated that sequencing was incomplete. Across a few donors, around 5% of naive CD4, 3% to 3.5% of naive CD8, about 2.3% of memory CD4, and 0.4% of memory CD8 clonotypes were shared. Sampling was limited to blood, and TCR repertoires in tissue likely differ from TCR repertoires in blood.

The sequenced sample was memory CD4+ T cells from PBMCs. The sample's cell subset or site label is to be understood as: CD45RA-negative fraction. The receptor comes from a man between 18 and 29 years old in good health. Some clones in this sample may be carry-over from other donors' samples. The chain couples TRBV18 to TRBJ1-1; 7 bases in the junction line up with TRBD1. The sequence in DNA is TGTGCCAGCTCACTTGCGACAGGGTCGGACACTGAAGCTTTCTTT. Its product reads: CASSLATGSDTEAFF.